The 12 T cell receptor beta chains below all came from one sample that was sequenced in a study of shared clonotypes between healthy human individuals. Clones were read by immunoSEQ multiplex PCR, and TCRdb kept only the in-frame ones, dropping some. The sample has under 1,100,000 clones; around 76% are singletons. The sample was memory CD4+ T cells sorted from blood. Subset in this sample: CD45RA-negative fraction. The origin of the receptors is a man between 18 and 29 years old in good health.

The chain employs TRBV30 and TRBJ1-3; 9 nucleotides agree with TRBD1. V was clipped by 8 bases and J by 0 bases; unmatched bases: 5. CDR1 is GTSNPN, CDR2 SVGIG, per germline (reference sequence). The CDR3 has 14 amino acids. The CDR3 spells CAGGQGLSGNTIYF. The CDR3 nucleotides read TGTGCCGGGGGACAGGGCCTCTCTGGAAACACCATATATTTT.

The gene calls are TRBV5-5 and TRBJ2-1; TRBD1 aligns across 10 bases. The CDR3 has 14 amino acids. Germline CDR1 is SGHKS and CDR2 is YYEKEE (reference sequence). With 4 bases clipped from V and 4 bases from J, the junction kept 2 bases outside the gene matches. CDR3 protein: CASSGGQGYNEQFF. The CDR3 DNA is TGTGCCAGCAGCGGGGGACAGGGGTACAATGAGCAGTTCTTC.

This clone was observed a handful of times. V and J are TRBV5-1 and TRBJ2-1; possibly TRBD2 for D (6 bases). Germline V lookup: CDR1 SGHRS, CDR2 YFSETQ. Trimming left V 7 bases short and J 6 bases short, with 14 bases between. There are 13 residues in the CDR3. The CDR3 DNA follows: TGCGCCAGCCGGGACTCTGCCCCCAATGAGCAGTTCTTC. Protein sequence: CASRDSAPNEQFF.

In regard to this clone: Germline and junction disagree at one end, which may indicate a read error. Other DNA sequences in the same sample also yield this CDR3. The chain joins TRBV5-1 to TRBJ2-7; D uncertain. This CDR3 region has 13 residues. Germline V gene data show CDR1 as SGHRS and CDR2 as YFSETQ. The CDR3 region is CASSLAGNYEQYF. CDR3 DNA sequence: TGCGCCAGCAGTTTGGCAGGTAACTACGAGCAGTACTTC.

V usage is TRBV10-3 and J usage is TRBJ1-2; D uncertain. The germline V gene encodes CDR1 ENHRY and CDR2 SYGVKD. V dropped 5 bases and J dropped 8 bases, with 9 bases sitting between them. The CDR3 runs 11 residues. DNA of the CDR3: TGTGCCATCAGTCGGGAAGGCGGCTACACCTTC. It translates to CAISREGGYTF.

Points on this clone: At the DNA level, this CDR3 is encoded by other sequences in the same sample as well. The chain links TRBV27 to TRBJ1-5; tentatively, D is TRBD1 (5 bases). V was clipped by 5 bases and J by 0 bases, with 14 bases between them. CDR3 length equals 16 residues. Germline-derived CDR1 and CDR2 are MNHEY and SMNVEV (reference sequence). The CDR3: CASSPSRGYSNQPQHF. The CDR3 DNA follows: TGTGCCAGCAGTCCGTCTAGGGGATATAGCAATCAGCCCCAGCATTTT.

The rearrangement joins TRBV5-4 to TRBJ2-3, with 12 bases that match TRBD2. The V gene end was trimmed by 2 bases and the J gene end by 6 bases; junction bases not matched to a gene: 10. This CDR3 spans 17 amino acids. Germline CDR1 SGHNT, CDR2 YYREEE (reference sequence). The CDR3 DNA sequence: TGTGCCAGCAGCTTAAGGGTGCTAGCGGGAGGGGGTGATACGCAGTATTTT. Its protein product is CASSLRVLAGGGDTQYF.

The J gene is TRBJ1-2, the V gene TRBV20-1; 7 nucleotides agree with TRBD1. Per the germline V gene, CDR1 is DFQATT and CDR2 is SNEGSKA (reference sequence). The CDR3 is 11 amino acids. The V gene end was trimmed by 4 bases and the J gene end by 6 bases; junction bases not matched to a gene: 2. The CDR3 reads CSATQGNGYTF. CDR3 DNA sequence: TGCAGTGCTACACAGGGGAATGGCTACACCTTC.

In DNA, the CDR3 is TGTGCCATCAGGCCTACTAGCGGGGGGCTCTACAATGAGCAGTTCTTC. It is translated as CAIRPTSGGLYNEQFF. The V call is TRBV10-3, the J call TRBJ2-1; 12 nucleotides match TRBD2. Germline V gene sequence: CDR1 ENHRY, CDR2 SYGVKD. The CDR3 loop spans 16 amino acids. V dropped 6 bases and J dropped 3; count of bases not matched to a gene: 6.

V is TRBV14 and J is TRBJ2-3, with D possibly TRBD2 on 6 matching bases. Germline CDR1 reads SGHDN; CDR2 reads FVKESK. V was shortened by 1 base and J by 6 bases, with 17 bases between the two germline ends. The CDR3 covers 16 residues. CDR3 residues: CASSQGRGTRADTQYF. In nucleotides, the CDR3 is TGTGCCAGCAGCCAAGGTCGCGGGACCAGGGCGGATACGCAGTATTTT. Filled out from reference TRBV14 and TRBJ2-3, the complete variable domain reads EAGVTQFPSHSVIEKGQTVTLRCDPISGHDNLYWYRRVMGKEIKFLLHFVKESKQDESGMPNNRFLAERTGGTYSTLKVQPAELEDSGVYFCASSQGRGTRADTQYFGPGTRLTVL.

The chain links TRBV7-8 to TRBJ2-5, with 10 bases fitting TRBD2. CDR1 and CDR2 (germline): SGHVS, FQNEAQ. This CDR3 has 18 amino acids. Unmatched junction bases numbered 8, after V lost 0 bases and J lost 1 base. CDR3 protein: CASSLAPGLAASQETQYF. The CDR3 nucleotides are TGTGCCAGCAGCTTAGCGCCTGGACTAGCGGCCTCCCAAGAGACCCAGTACTTC. Complete variable domain (other parts from reference TRBV7-8 and TRBJ2-5): GAGVSQSPRYKVAKRGQDVALRCDPISGHVSLFWYQQALGQGPEFLTYFQNEAQLDKSGLPSDRFFAERPEGSVSTLKIQRTQQEDSAVYLCASSLAPGLAASQETQYFGPGTRLLVL.

The chain recombines TRBV18 with TRBJ1-4; 7 bases match TRBD1. Germline CDR1 KGHSH, CDR2 LQKENI. This CDR3 region has 14 residues. After removal of 5 bases from V and 7 bases from J, the junction contained 7 bases not matched to a gene. CDR3 in amino acids: CASSSDRSSEKLFF. Here the CDR3 DNA reads TGTGCCAGCTCATCGGACAGGTCAAGTGAAAAACTGTTTTTT.